The clone carrying this T cell receptor beta chain was found once. The sample comes from a study of blood T cell repertoires in COVID-19. Study context: Acute and convalescent COVID-19 specimens originated in the United States, Italy and Spain. Sources were T cells, B-cell-depleted T cells, or PBMCs; the material itself was cDNA or gDNA.

The junction had 10 bases not matched to a gene; V was cut back by 3 bases and J by 2 bases. Germline CDR1 and CDR2: SGHDN and FVKESK. The CDR3 length is 16 residues. The Seattle patients joined while their infection was active and were tracked longitudinally afterward. Using immunoSEQ multiplex PCR, the repertoire was profiled, and TCRdb retains in-frame clones only, with some absent. This table has 250,000 to 300,000 clones, around 89% appearing once. The sample consisted of peripheral blood. The receptor comes from a woman between 50 and 59 years old with COVID-19, enrolled during active disease. The V and J genes are TRBV14 and TRBJ2-7; TRBD1 matches 7 bases. This CDR3 is CASSQFQGQGAYEQYF. CDR3 bases: TGTGCCAGCAGCCAGTTCCAGGGGCAGGGGGCCTACGAGCAGTACTTC.